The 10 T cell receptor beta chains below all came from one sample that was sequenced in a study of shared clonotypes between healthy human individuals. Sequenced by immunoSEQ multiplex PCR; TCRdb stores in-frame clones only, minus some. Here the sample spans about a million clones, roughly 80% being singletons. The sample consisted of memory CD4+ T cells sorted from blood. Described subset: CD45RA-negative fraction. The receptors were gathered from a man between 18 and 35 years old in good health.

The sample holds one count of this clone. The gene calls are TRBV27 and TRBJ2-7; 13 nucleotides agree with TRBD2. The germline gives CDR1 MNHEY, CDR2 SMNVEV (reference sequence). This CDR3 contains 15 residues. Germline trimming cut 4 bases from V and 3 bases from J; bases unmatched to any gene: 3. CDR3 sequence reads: CASSYRTSGSYEQYF. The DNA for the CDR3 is TGTGCCAGCAGTTATCGGACTAGCGGGAGCTACGAGCAGTACTTC.

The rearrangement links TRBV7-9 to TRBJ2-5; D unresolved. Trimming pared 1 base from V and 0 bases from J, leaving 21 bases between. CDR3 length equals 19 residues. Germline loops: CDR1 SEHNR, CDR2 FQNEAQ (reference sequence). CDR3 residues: CASSLGSRPTSGHQETQYF. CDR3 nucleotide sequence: TGTGCCAGCAGCTTAGGCTCCCGGCCGACTTCAGGACACCAAGAGACCCAGTACTTC. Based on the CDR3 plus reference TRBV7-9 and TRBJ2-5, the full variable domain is DTGVSQNPRHKITKRGQNVTFRCDPISEHNRLYWYRQTLGQGPEFLTYFQNEAQLEKSRLLSDRFSAERPKGSFSTLEIQRTEQGDSAMYLCASSLGSRPTSGHQETQYFGPGTRLLVL.

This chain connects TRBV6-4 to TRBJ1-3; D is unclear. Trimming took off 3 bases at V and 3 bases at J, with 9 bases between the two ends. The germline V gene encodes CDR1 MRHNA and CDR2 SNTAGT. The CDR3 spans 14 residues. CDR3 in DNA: TGTGCCAGCAGTGAGTATGAGCATGGAAACACCATATATTTT. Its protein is CASSEYEHGNTIYF.

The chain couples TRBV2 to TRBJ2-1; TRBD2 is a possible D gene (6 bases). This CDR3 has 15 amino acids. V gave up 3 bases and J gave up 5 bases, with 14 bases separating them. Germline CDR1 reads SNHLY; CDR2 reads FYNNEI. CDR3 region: CASSEVAVAHNEQFF. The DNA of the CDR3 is TGTGCCAGCAGTGAGGTAGCGGTAGCACACAATGAGCAGTTCTTC.

CDR3 nucleotide sequence: TGTGCCAGCAGTTTTGGACAGGCAGAGACCCAGTACTTC. Translation: CASSFGQAETQYF. The V call is TRBV11-2, the J call TRBJ2-5, with TRBD1 identical over 7 bases. The CDR3 covers 13 residues. Germline V lookup: CDR1 SGHAT, CDR2 FQNNGV. The junction had 5 bases not matched to a gene; V was cut back by 6 bases and J by 4 bases.

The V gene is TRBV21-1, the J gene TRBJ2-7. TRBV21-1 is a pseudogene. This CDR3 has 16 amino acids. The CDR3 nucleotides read TGTGCCAGCAGCCCCCGAACGGAGAACAGTTCCTACGAGCAGTACTTC. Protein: CASSPRTENSSYEQYF.

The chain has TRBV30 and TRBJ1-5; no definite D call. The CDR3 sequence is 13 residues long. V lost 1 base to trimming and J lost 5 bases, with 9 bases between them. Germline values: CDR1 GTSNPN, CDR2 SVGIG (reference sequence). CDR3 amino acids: CAWSGQRDQPQHF. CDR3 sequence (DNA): TGTGCCTGGAGTGGGCAGCGCGATCAGCCCCAGCATTTT.

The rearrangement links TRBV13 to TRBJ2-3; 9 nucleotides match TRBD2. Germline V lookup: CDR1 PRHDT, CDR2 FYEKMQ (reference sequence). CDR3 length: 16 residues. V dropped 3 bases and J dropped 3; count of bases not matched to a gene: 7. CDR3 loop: CASSFWASGMTDTQYF. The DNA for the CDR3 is TGTGCCAGCAGCTTTTGGGCTAGCGGGATGACAGATACGCAGTATTTT.

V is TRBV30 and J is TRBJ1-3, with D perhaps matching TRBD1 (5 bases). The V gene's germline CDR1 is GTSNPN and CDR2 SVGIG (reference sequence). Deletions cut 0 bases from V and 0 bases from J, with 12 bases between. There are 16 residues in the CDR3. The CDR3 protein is CAWSVGRGLSGNTIYF. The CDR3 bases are TGTGCCTGGAGTGTAGGAAGGGGCCTCTCTGGAAACACCATATATTTT.

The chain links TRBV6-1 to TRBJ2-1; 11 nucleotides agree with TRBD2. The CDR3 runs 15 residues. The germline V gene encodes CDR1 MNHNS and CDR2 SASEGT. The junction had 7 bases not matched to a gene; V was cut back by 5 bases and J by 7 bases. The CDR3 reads CASSSLAGGINEQFF. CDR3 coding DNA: TGTGCCAGCAGTTCCTTAGCGGGGGGGATAAATGAGCAGTTCTTC.